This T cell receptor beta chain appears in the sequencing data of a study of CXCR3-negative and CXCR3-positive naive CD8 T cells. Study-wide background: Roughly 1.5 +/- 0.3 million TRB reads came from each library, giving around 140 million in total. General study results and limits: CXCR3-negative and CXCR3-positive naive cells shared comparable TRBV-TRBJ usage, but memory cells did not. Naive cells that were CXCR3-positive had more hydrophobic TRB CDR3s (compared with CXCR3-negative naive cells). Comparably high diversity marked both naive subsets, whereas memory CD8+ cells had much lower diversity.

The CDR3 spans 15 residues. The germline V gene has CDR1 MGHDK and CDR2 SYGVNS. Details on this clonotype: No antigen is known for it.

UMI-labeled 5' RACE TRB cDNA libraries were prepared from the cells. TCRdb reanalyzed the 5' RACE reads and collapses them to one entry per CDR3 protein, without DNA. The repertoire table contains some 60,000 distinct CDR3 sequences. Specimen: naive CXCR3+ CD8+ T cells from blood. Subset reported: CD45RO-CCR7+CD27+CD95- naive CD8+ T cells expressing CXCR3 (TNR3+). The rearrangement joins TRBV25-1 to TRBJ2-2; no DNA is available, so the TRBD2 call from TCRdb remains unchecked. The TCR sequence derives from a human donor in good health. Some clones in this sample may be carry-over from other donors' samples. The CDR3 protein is CASSRGGAWIGELFF.